The rows below give T cell receptor beta chains drawn from one sample of a study of T cell responses to AZD1222 COVID-19 vaccine. TCRdb keeps only in-frame clones here, not all; method: immunoSEQ multiplex PCR. Of under 140,000 clones listed, roughly 92% are singletons. Source: peripheral blood, taken 28 days after the second AZD1222 dose. The receptors here all came from an adult who received the AZD1222 COVID-19 vaccine. Each CDR3 is given with its conserved first and last residue. A D gene is named only where the DNA matches it firmly. A row's size may be missing; if present it is once, few, many or a size class.

V gene	J gene	D gene	clone size	CDR3 DNA	CDR3 protein
TRBV10-3	TRBJ1-1	TRBD1	.	TGTGCCATCAGTGGACAGGGCCTGAACACTGAAGCTTTCTTT	CAISGQGLNTEAFF
TRBV27	TRBJ1-1	TRBD1	.	TGTGCCAGCAGTTTAACAGGGGTTGCCACTGAAGCTTTCTTT	CASSLTGVATEAFF
TRBV3-1/TRBV3-2	TRBJ2-3	TRBD2	.	TGTGCCAGCAGCCCAATCGGGGGGGAAACAGATACGCAGTATTTT	CASSPIGGETDTQYF
TRBV5-1	TRBJ2-1	TRBD1	.	TGCGCCAGCAGCTGGGGACAGGGGAGCGGTGAGCAGTTCTTC	CASSWGQGSGEQFF
TRBV5-1	TRBJ2-5	TRBD2	.	TGCGCCAGCAATGGAGCCGGGGGGGCAGGAGAGACCCAGTACTTC	CASNGAGGAGETQYF
TRBV2	TRBJ2-7	TRBD2	once	TGTGCCAGCAGTGTAGCGGGGCTGGCTCCCTACGAGCAGTACTTC	CASSVAGLAPYEQYF
TRBV18	TRBJ1-2	.	.	TGTGCCAGCTCACCCGGGACAAGCTATGGCTACACCTTC	CASSPGTSYGYTF
TRBV10-3	TRBJ1-2	.	.	TGTGCCATCATCGGACAGTCAGGCTATGGCTACACCTTC	CAIIGQSGYGYTF
TRBV4-2	TRBJ2-7	.	.	TGTGCCAGCAGCCAAGGACTAGTCTCCTACGAGCAGTACTTC	CASSQGLVSYEQYF
TRBV14	TRBJ2-2	TRBD1	.	TGTGCCAGCAGCCTACTGGGACAGGGGGTCACCGGGGAGCTGTTTTTT	CASSLLGQGVTGELFF
TRBV9	TRBJ2-7	TRBD2	.	TGTGCCAGCAGCGGCGGGACTAGCGGATACTACGAGCAGTACTTC	CASSGGTSGYYEQYF
TRBV7-2	TRBJ1-2	.	.	TGTGCCAGCAGCCCAGGGTGGGGCTATGGCTACACCTTC	CASSPGWGYGYTF
TRBV7-8	TRBJ1-1	TRBD1	.	TGTGCCAGCAGCTTACTTGCCTGGGACAGGGGGACGAACACTGAAGCTTTCTTT	CASSLLAWDRGTNTEAFF
TRBV5-6	TRBJ2-7	.	medium-sized	TGTGCCAGCAGCAGACGGGTATCCCTCTACGAGCAGTACTTC	CASSRRVSLYEQYF
TRBV7-9	TRBJ2-4	.	.	TGTGCCAGCAGCTTATCCCTAGCTCTGAACATTCAGTACTTC	CASSLSLALNIQYF
TRBV7-9	TRBJ2-1	TRBD2	.	TGTGCCAGCAGCACCACCCAGGGACTAGCGGCCGAGTTCTTC	CASSTTQGLAAEFF
TRBV9	TRBJ1-2	.	.	TGTGCCAGCAGCGTAGCCGGGGGATCCGCCTATGGCTACACCTTC	CASSVAGGSAYGYTF
TRBV7-3	TRBJ1-1	.	few	TGTGCCAGCAGCTTAAACCCCACCCAAGGCCTTGAAGCTTTCTTT	CASSLNPTQGLEAFF
TRBV7-3	TRBJ2-3	.	.	TGTGCCAGCAGCTTACGGTCACCCTCCTCCCCAGATACGCAGTATTTT	CASSLRSPSSPDTQYF
TRBV9	TRBJ2-7	.	once	TGTGCCAGCAGCGTACTAGGATCCAACGAGCAGTACTTC	CASSVLGSNEQYF
TRBV24-1	TRBJ2-7	.	.	TGTGCCACCAGTAAGAACTACGAGCAGTACTTC	CATSKNYEQYF
TRBV11-2	TRBJ2-3	.	.	TGTGCCAGCAGCTTAGTGGGGGGACGGGCCCCGCAGTATTTT	CASSLVGGRAPQYF
TRBV18	TRBJ1-3	.	.	TGTGCCAGCTCACCAAATTCACAGCGAACCATCTCTGGAAACACCATATATTTT	CASSPNSQRTISGNTIYF
TRBV6-5	TRBJ2-1	.	.	TGTGCCAGCAGGAGAGATAGGGCAACCTACAATGAGCAGTTCTTC	CASRRDRATYNEQFF
TRBV9	TRBJ1-2	TRBD1	.	TGTGCCAGCAGCGTAGTGGGACAGGGGTTCAATGGCTACACCTTC	CASSVVGQGFNGYTF
TRBV2	TRBJ2-2	.	.	TGTGCCAGCAGTGTGCTGGACACCGGGGAGCTGTTTTTT	CASSVLDTGELFF
TRBV6-2/TRBV6-3	TRBJ1-5	TRBD1	.	TGTGCCAGCAGTTTGACAGGGTGGAATCAGCCCCAGCATTTT	CASSLTGWNQPQHF
TRBV13	TRBJ2-1	.	.	TGTGCCAGCAGCCAGCAGAGGGGGCCCTCTAGCGCAGCCGAGCAGTTCTTC	CASSQQRGPSSAAEQFF
TRBV13	TRBJ2-7	TRBD1	.	TGTGCCAGCAGCTCAGATAGGGACAGGTCCTACGAGCAGTACTTC	CASSSDRDRSYEQYF
TRBV18	TRBJ2-7	TRBD1	.	TGTGCCAGCTCACCGTTCTCGGGACAGGGGTTCTCCTACGAGCAGTACTTC	CASSPFSGQGFSYEQYF
TRBV7-8	TRBJ1-3	TRBD1	.	TGTGCCAGCAGCTTAGCAAGACAGGGGCTGGGAAACACCATATATTTT	CASSLARQGLGNTIYF
TRBV3-1/TRBV3-2	TRBJ2-7	.	.	TGTGCCAGCAGCCAAGATTGGCGCGGGGGCCAGTACTTC	CASSQDWRGGQYF
TRBV19	TRBJ2-3	TRBD1	.	TGTGCTACCGACAGGGGTGCTGGAGATACGCAGTATTTT	CATDRGAGDTQYF
TRBV6-1	TRBJ1-6	.	few	TGTGCCAGCAGTGAAGCGTATACAGCTCTCTATAATTCACCCCTCCACTTT	CASSEAYTALYNSPLHF
TRBV6-5	TRBJ1-2	.	.	TGTGCCAGCAGAAGAATTGGGGGGGCCAACTATGGCTACACCTTC	CASRRIGGANYGYTF
TRBV18	TRBJ1-5	.	.	TGTGCCAGCTCACCAACTAGGACAGTGATCGATCAGCCCCAGCATTTT	CASSPTRTVIDQPQHF
TRBV9	TRBJ1-1	.	.	TGTGCCAGCAGCGTAGGATACAGGAGGGGGTTCGCTGAAGCTTTCTTT	CASSVGYRRGFAEAFF
TRBV7-2	TRBJ2-7	TRBD2	.	TGTGCCAGCAGCTTAGAAGTTAGCGGGGGGGACTACGAGCAGTACTTC	CASSLEVSGGDYEQYF
TRBV7-2	TRBJ2-7	.	.	TGTGCCAGCAGCTTTGACAGGTTCTCCTACGAGCAGTACTTC	CASSFDRFSYEQYF
TRBV18	TRBJ2-7	TRBD1	.	TGTGCCAGCTCACCGGACAGGAGACTCTCCTACGAGCAGTACTTC	CASSPDRRLSYEQYF
TRBV3-1/TRBV3-2	TRBJ2-3	TRBD1	.	TGTGCCAGCAGCCCAATGACAGGGGAACCAAACACAGATACGCAGTATTTT	CASSPMTGEPNTDTQYF
TRBV18	TRBJ1-5	TRBD1	.	TGTGCCAGCTCACCACTTGGGGACAGGAGGAATCAGCCCCAGCATTTT	CASSPLGDRRNQPQHF
TRBV7-8	TRBJ1-1	.	.	TGTGCCAGCAGCCTCGGGCCGGCAAACACTGAAGCTTTCTTT	CASSLGPANTEAFF
TRBV27	TRBJ2-1	TRBD2	.	TGTGCCAGCAGTTTATTGACTAGCGGGGGTAGGGGTGAGCAGTTCTTC	CASSLLTSGGRGEQFF
TRBV7-9	TRBJ2-2	TRBD2	few	TGTGCCAGCAGCTTAAGCGGGGACGGGGAGCTGTTTTTT	CASSLSGDGELFF
TRBV28	TRBJ1-1	.	.	TGTGCCAGCAGGTTGCTCACTGAAGCTTTCTTT	CASRLLTEAFF
TRBV7-2	TRBJ2-3	TRBD2	.	TGTGCCAGCAGCCTAACCGGGACTAGGGGTGTAGATACGCAGTATTTT	CASSLTGTRGVDTQYF
TRBV13	TRBJ2-7	.	.	TGTGCCAGCAGCCCCCATGTCGGGGGCAACGACGAGCAGTACTTC	CASSPHVGGNDEQYF
TRBV5-1	TRBJ1-4	TRBD1	.	TGCGCCAGCAGCCTCGAGGGGGCGAACAATGAAAAACTGTTTTTT	CASSLEGANNEKLFF
TRBV18	TRBJ2-2	TRBD1	.	TGTGCCAGCTCAACGACAGGGGGCTGGACCGGGGAGCTGTTTTTT	CASSTTGGWTGELFF